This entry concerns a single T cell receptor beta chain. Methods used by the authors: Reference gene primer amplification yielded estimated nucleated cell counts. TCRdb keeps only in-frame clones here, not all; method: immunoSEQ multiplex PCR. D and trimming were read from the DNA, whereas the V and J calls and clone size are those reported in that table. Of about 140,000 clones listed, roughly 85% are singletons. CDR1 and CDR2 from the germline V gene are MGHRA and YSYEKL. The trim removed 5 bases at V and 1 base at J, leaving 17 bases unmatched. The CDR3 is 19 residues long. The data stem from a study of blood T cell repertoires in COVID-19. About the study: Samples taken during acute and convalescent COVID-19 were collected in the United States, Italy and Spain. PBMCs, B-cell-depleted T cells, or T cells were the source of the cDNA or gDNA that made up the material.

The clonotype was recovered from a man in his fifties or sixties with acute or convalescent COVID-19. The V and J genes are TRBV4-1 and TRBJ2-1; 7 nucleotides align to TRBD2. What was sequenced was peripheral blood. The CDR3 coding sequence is TGCGCCAGCAGCTCACTAATAAACCTAGCGGCTGTATCCTACAATGAGCAGTTCTTC. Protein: CASSSLINLAAVSYNEQFF.